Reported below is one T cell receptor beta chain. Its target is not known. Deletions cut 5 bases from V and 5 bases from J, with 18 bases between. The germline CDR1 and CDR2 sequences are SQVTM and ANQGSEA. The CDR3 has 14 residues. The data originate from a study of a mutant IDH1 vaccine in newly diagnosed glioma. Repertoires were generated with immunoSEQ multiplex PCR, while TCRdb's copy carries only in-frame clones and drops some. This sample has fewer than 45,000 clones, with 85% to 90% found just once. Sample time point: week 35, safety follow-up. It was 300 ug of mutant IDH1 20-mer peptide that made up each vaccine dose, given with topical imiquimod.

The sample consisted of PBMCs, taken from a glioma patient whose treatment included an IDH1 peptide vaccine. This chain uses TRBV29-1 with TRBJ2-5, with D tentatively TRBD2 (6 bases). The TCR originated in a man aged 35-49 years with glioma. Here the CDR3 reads CSVQAGRTIETQYF. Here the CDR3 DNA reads TGCAGCGTTCAAGCGGGTCGGACAATCGAGACCCAGTACTTC.